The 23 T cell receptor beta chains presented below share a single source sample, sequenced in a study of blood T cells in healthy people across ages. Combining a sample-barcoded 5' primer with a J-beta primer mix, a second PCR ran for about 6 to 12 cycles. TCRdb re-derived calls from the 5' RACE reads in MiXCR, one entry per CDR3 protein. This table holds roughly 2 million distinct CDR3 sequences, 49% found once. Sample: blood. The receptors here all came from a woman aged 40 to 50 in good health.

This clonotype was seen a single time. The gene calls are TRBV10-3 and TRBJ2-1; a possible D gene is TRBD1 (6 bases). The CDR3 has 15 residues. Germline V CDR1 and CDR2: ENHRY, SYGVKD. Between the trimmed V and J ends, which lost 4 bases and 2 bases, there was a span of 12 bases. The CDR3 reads CAISGGQSAYNEQFF. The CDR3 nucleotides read TGTGCCATCAGTGGGGGACAATCCGCCTACAATGAGCAGTTCTTC.

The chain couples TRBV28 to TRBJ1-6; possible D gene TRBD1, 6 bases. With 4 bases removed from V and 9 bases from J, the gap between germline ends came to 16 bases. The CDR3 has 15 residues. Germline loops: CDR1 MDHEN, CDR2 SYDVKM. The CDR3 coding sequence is TGTGCCAGCAGTTCCTCGGACAGCCAGTTTTCACCCCTCCACTTT. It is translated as CASSSSDSQFSPLHF.

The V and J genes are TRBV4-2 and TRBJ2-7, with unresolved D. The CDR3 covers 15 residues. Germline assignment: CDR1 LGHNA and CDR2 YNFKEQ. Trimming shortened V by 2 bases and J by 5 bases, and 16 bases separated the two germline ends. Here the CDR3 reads CASSQNPDFFNEQYF. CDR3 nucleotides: TGTGCCAGCAGCCAAAACCCTGATTTTTTCAACGAGCAGTACTTC.

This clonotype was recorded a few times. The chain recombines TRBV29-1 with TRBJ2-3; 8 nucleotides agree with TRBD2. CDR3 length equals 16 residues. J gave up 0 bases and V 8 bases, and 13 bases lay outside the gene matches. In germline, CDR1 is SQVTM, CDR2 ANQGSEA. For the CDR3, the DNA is TGCAGCTGTTCGGGGGGGGGCCTTACTAGCACAGATACGCAGTATTTT. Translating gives CSCSGGGLTSTDTQYF.

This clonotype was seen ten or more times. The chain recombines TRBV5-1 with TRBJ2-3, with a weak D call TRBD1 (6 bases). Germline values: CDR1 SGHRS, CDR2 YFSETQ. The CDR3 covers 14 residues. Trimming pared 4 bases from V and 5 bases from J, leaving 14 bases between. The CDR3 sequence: CASSPGQSGDTQYF. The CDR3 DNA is TGCGCCAGCAGCCCAGGACAGTCGGGAGATACGCAGTATTTT.

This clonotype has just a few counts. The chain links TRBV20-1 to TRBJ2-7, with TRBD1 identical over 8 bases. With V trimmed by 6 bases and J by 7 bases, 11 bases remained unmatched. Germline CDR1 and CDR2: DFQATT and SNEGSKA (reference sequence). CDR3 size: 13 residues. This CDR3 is CSAVNRGIGEQYF. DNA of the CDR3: TGCAGTGCAGTTAACAGGGGGATAGGGGAGCAGTACTTC.

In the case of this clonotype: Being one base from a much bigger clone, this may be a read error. CDR3 DNA: TGTGCCGCCAGCGATGCTGGGCAGGGTGATGAAAAACTGTTTTTT. It codes for CAASDAGQGDEKLFF. V is TRBV24-1 and J is TRBJ1-4; D perhaps matches TRBD1 (5 bases). Germline loops: CDR1 KGHDR, CDR2 SFDVKD. The CDR3 has 15 residues.

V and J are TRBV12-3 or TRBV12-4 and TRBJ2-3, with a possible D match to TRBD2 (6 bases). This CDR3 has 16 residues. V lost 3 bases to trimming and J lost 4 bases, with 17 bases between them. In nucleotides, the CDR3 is TGTGCCAGCAGTTTTAAATTGGGAGGCGGCGCAGATACGCAGTATTTT. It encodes CASSFKLGGGADTQYF.

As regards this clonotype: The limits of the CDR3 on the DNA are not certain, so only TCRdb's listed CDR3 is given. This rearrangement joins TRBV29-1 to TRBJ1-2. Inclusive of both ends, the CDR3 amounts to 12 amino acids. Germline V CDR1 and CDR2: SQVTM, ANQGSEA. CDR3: CRVLETNYGCTF.

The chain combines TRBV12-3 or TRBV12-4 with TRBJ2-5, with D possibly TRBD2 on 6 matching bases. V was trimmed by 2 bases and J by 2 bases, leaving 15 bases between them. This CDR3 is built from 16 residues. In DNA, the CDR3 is TGTGCCAGCAGTTTAATGCGGGGCCCTAGTCAAGAGACCCAGTACTTC. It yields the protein CASSLMRGPSQETQYF.

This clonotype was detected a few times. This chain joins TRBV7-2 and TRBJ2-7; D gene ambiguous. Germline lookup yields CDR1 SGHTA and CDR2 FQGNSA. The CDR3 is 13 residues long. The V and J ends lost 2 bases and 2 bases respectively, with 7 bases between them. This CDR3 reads CASSLTQAYEQYF. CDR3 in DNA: TGTGCCAGCAGCTTAACTCAGGCCTACGAGCAGTACTTC.

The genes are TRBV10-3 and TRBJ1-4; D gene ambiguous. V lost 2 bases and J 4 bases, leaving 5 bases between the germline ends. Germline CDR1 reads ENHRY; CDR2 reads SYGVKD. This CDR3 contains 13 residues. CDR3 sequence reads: CAISETLNEKLFF. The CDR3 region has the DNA TGTGCCATCAGTGAGACCCTTAATGAAAAACTGTTTTTT.

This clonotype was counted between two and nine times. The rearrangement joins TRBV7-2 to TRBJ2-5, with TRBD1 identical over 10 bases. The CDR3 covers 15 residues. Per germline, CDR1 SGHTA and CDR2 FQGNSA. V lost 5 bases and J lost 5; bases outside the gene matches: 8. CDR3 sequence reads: CASSPGTGATETQYF. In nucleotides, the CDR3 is TGTGCCAGCAGCCCCGGGACAGGGGCGACTGAGACCCAGTACTTC. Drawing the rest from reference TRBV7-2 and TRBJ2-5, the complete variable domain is GAGVSQSPSNKVTEKGKDVELRCDPISGHTALYWYRQSLGQGLEFLIYFQGNSAPDKSGLPSDRFSAERTGGSVSTLTIQRTQQEDSAVYLCASSPGTGATETQYFGPGTRLLVL.

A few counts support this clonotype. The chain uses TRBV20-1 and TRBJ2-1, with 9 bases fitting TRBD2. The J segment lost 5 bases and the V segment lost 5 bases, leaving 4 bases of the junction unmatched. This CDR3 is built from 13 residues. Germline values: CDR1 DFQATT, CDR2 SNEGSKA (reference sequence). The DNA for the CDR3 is TGCAGTGCTCCCGGGACTAGCCACAATGAGCAGTTCTTC. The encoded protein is CSAPGTSHNEQFF.

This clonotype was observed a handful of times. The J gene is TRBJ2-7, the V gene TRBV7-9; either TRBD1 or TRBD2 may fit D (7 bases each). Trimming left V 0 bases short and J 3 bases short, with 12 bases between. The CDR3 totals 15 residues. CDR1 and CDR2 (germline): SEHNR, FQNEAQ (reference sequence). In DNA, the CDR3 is TGTGCCAGCAGCTTAGCAGACAGGGAGGGCTACGAGCAGTACTTC. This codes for CASSLADREGYEQYF.

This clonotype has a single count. Here the CDR3 reads CASSYSGRGATNEKLFF. The CDR3 DNA is TGTGCCAGCAGTTACTCGGGCCGCGGGGCAACTAATGAAAAACTGTTTTTT. The genes are TRBV6-6 and TRBJ1-4; no firm D call. CDR1 and CDR2 from the germline V gene are MNHNY and SVGAGI (reference sequence). Trimming removed 0 bases from V and 0 bases from J, with 11 bases in between. The CDR3 runs 17 residues.

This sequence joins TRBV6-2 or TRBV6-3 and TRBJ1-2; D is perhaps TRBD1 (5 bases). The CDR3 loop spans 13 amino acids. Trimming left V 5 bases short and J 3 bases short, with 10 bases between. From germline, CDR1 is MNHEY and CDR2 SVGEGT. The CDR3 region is CASSQQADYGYTF. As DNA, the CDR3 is TGTGCCAGCAGTCAACAGGCCGACTATGGCTACACCTTC.

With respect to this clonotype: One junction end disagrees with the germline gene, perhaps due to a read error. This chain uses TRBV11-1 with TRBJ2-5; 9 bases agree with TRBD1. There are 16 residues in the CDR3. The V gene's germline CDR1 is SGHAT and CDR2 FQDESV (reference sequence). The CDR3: CASSQDRGKFRETRYF. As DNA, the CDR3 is TGTGCCAGCAGCCAGGACAGGGGAAAGTTTAGAGAGACCCGGTACTTC.

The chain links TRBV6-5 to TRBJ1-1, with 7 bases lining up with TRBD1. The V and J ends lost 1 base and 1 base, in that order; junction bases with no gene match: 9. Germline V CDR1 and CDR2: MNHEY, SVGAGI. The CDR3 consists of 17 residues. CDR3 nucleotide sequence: TGTGCCAGCAGTTACTTGACACAGGGGATGGAGAACACTGAAGCTTTCTTT. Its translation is CASSYLTQGMENTEAFF.

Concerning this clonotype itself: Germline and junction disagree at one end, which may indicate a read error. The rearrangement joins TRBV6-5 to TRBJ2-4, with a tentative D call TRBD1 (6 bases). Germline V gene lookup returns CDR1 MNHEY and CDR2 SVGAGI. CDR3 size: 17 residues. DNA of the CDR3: TGTGCCAGCGGTTACTCCACAGGGCCTCTAGCCAAAAACATTCAGTACTTC. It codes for CASGYSTGPLAKNIQYF.

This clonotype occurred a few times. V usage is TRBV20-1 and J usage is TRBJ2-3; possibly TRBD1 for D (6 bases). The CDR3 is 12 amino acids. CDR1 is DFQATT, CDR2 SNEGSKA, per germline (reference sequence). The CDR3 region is CSARGTTDTQYF. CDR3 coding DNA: TGCAGCGCAAGGGGGACCACAGATACGCAGTATTTT.

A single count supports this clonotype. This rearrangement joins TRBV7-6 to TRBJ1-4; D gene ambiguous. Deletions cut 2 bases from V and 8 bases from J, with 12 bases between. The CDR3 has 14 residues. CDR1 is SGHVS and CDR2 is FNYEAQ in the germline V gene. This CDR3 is CASSLKVPREKLFF. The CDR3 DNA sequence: TGTGCCAGCAGCTTAAAGGTCCCTAGAGAAAAACTGTTTTTT.

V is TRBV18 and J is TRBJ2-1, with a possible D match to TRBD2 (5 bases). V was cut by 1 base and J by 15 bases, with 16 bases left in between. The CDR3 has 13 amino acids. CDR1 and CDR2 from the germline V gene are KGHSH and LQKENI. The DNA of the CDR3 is TGTGCCAGCTCACCACTCTCACTAGAGGACCTGTTCTTC. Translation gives CASSPLSLEDLFF.